This T cell receptor (beta chain) was found in a study of neurological immune-mediated disorders. In TCRdb, the 5' RACE reads were re-called with MiXCR into one record per CDR3 protein. The sample has around 49,000 distinct CDR3 sequences, approximately 14% seen once. In regard to this clonotype: Antigen unknown.

Overall study results and limits: Private repertoires in all groups were suggested by the absence of shared CDR3 amino acid sequences among expanded clones across subjects.

Time point specified: longitudinal time-point 2. This receptor was taken from a male donor with HTLV-1-associated myelopathy (HAM/TSP). Sequencing was carried out using PBMCs.

The CDR3 DNA reads TGCGCCAGCAGCCACACAAGCTATGGCTACACCTTC. This codes for CASSHTSYGYTF. The chain is built from TRBV4-3 and TRBJ1-2; D is uncertain. The CDR3 loop spans 12 amino acids. Trimming removed 3 bases from V and 4 bases from J, with 6 bases in between. Germline CDR1 is LGHNA and CDR2 is YSLEER.